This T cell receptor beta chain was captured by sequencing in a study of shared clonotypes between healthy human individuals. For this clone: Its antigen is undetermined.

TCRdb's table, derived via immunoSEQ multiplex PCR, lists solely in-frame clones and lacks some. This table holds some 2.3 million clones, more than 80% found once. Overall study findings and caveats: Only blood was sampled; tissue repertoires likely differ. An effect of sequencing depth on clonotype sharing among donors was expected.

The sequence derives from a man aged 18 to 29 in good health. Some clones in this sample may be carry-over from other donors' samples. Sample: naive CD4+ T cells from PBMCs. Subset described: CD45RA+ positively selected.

This CDR3 reads CASSPEIGFGNEQFF. The CDR3 DNA reads as TGTGCCAGCAGCCCAGAGATAGGGTTTGGAAATGAGCAGTTCTTC. The chain links TRBV9 to TRBJ2-1; D gene ambiguous. Trimming took off 4 bases at V and 7 bases at J, with 18 bases between the two ends. The CDR3 has 15 amino acids. CDR1 SGDLS and CDR2 YYNGEE come from the germline V gene.